This T cell receptor beta chain was sequenced for a study of blood T cell repertoires in COVID-19. Study summary: COVID-19 samples collected from the United States, Italy and Spain covered acute and convalescent phases. In each case, the material was cDNA or gDNA derived from T cells, B-cell-depleted T cells, or PBMCs.

Seattle patients were enrolled while actively infected and followed longitudinally. The ends lost 0 bases at V and 4 bases at J; junction bases unmatched: 11. Germline V gene data show CDR1 as MNHEY and CDR2 as SVGEGT. CDR3 length: 17 amino acids. This clone was seen a few times. Per the original methods: Amplifying reference gene primers gave estimates of nucleated cell counts. Sequenced by immunoSEQ multiplex PCR; TCRdb stores in-frame clones only, minus some. Clone size and the V and J calls come from that table; the DNA yielded D and trimming. The table records 96,000 or so clones, roughly 81% of them present only once.

This sequence joins TRBV6-2 or TRBV6-3 and TRBJ2-5; 7 bases are shared with TRBD2. The source is a man older than 75 with COVID-19, enrolled during active disease. The sequenced sample was peripheral blood. CDR3 residues: CASSYSTGGIDRETQYF. CDR3 sequence (DNA): TGTGCCAGCAGTTACTCAACGGGGGGTATCGATCGAGAGACCCAGTACTTC.